This TCR beta chain was captured by sequencing in a study of shared clonotypes between healthy human individuals. CD45RO negativity and positive selection for CCR7 defined naive CD8 cells, a population that excluded terminally differentiated effector memory CD45RA+ cells. Points on this clone: This same CDR3 is encoded by further DNA sequences in the sample.

Some clones are missing from TCRdb's copy, which holds only in-frame ones; the method was immunoSEQ multiplex PCR. This sample has 500,000 to 700,000 clones, with roughly 96% found just once. CDR1 is MNHEY, CDR2 SMNVEV, per germline (reference sequence). The CDR3 extends over 13 amino acids. V dropped 3 bases and J dropped 0 bases, with 6 bases sitting between them. The chain carries TRBV27 and TRBJ2-7; possible D gene TRBD1, 5 bases. The source is a young woman in good health. The specimen was naive CD8+ T cells sorted from blood. CDR3 loop: CASSFGHSYEQYF. In DNA form, the CDR3 reads TGTGCCAGCAGTTTCGGACACTCCTACGAGCAGTACTTC.